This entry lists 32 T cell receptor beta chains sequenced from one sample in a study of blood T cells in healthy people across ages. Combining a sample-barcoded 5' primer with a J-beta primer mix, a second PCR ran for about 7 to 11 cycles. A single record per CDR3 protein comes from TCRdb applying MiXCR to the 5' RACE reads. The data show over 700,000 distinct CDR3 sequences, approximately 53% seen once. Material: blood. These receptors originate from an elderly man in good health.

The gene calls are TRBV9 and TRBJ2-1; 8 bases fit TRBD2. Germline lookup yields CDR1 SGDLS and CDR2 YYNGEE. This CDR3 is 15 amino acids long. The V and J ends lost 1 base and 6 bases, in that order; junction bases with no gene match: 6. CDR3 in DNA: TGTGCCAGCAGCGTAAGACTAGCGCGAACCAATGAGCAGTTCTTC. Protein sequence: CASSVRLARTNEQFF. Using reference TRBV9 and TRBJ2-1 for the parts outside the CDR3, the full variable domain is DSGVTQTPKHLITATGQRVTLRCSPRSGDLSVYWYQQSLDQGLQFLIQYYNGEERAKGNILERFSAQQFPDLHSELNLSSLELGDSALYFCASSVRLARTNEQFFGPGTRLTVL.

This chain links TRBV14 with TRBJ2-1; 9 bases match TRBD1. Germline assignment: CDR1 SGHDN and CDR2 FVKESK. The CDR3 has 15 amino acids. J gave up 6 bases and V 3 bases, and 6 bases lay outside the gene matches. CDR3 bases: TGTGCCAGCAGCCAGACAGGGGGATCTGGCAATGAGCAGTTCTTC. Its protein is CASSQTGGSGNEQFF.

The CDR3 region is CATSDRLQGSYTF. CDR3 DNA sequence: TGTGCCACCAGTGACCGACTACAGGGTAGCTACACCTTC. V and J are TRBV24-1 and TRBJ1-2, with a weak D call TRBD1 (6 bases). The CDR3 has 13 residues. V lost 4 bases and J 9 bases, leaving 14 bases between the germline ends. Germline lookup yields CDR1 KGHDR and CDR2 SFDVKD.

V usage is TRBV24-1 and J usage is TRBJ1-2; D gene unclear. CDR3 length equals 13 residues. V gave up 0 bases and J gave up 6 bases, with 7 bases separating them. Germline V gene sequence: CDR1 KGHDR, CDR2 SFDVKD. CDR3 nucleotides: TGTGCCACCAGTGATTTGAACAGAGATGGCTACACCTTC. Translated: CATSDLNRDGYTF.

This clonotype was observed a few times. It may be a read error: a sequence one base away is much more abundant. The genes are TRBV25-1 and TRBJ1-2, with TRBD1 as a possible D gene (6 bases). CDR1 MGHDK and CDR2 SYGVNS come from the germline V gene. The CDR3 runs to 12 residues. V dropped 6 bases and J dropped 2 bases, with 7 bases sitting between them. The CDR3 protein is CASRDSNYGYTF. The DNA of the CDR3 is TGTGCCAGCAGGGACAGCAACTATGGCTACACCTTC.

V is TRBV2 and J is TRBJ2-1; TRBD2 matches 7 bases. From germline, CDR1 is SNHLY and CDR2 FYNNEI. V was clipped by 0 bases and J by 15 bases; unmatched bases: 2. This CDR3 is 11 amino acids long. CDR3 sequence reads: CASSEARGGFF. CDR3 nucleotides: TGTGCCAGCAGTGAAGCTCGCGGGGGGTTCTTC. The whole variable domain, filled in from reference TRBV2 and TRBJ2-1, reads EPEVTQTPSHQVTQMGQEVILRCVPISNHLYFYWYRQILGQKVEFLVSFYNNEISEKSEIFDDQFSVERPDGSNFTLKIRSTKLEDSAMYFCASSEARGGFFGPGTRLTVL.

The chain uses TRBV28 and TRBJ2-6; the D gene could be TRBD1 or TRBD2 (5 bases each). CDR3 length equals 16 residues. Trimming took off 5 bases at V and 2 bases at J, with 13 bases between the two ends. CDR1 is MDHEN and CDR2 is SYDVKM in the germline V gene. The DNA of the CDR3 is TGTGCCAGCAGTCGCCTAGGGGACGCTGGGGCCAACGTCCTGACTTTC. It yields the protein CASSRLGDAGANVLTF.

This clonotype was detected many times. The CDR3 region is CSVEKGSGANVLTF. The CDR3 DNA reads TGCAGCGTTGAGAAGGGCTCTGGGGCCAACGTCCTGACTTTC. This chain joins TRBV29-1 and TRBJ2-6; D call uncertain. The CDR3 sequence is 14 residues long. Germline V gene sequence: CDR1 SQVTM, CDR2 ANQGSEA. V was shortened by 3 bases and J by 0 bases, with 6 bases between the two germline ends.

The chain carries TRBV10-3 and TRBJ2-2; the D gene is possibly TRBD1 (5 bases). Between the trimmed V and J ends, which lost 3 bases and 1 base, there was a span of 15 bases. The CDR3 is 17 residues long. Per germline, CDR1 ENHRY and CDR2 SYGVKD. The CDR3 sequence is CAISERWARENTGELFF. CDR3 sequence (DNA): TGTGCCATCAGTGAAAGGTGGGCCAGGGAGAACACCGGGGAGCTGTTTTTT.

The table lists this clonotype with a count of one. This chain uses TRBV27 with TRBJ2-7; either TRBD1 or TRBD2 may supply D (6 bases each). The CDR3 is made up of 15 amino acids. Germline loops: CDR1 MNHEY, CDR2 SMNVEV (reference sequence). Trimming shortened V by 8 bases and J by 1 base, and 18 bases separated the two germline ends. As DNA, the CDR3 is TGTGCCAGCGTTCCGGGGGCGCGGTCTTCCTACGAGCAGTACTTC. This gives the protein CASVPGARSSYEQYF.

In DNA form, the CDR3 reads TGTGCCAGCTCAGTTACCATGGTAGGAGAGACCCAGTACTTC. It yields the protein CASSVTMVGETQYF. J is TRBJ2-5 and V is TRBV6-2 or TRBV6-3; D is undetermined. CDR1 is MNHEY, CDR2 SVGEGT, per germline. The CDR3 covers 14 residues. V lost 8 bases to trimming and J lost 4 bases, with 17 bases between them.

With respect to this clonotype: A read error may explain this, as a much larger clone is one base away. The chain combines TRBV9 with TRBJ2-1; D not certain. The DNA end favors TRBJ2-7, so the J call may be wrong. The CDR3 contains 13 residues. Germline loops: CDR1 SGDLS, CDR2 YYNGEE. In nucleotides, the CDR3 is TGTGCCAGCAGCGTTAACCTCCAGCGCGAGCAGTACTTC. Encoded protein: CASSVNLQREQYF.

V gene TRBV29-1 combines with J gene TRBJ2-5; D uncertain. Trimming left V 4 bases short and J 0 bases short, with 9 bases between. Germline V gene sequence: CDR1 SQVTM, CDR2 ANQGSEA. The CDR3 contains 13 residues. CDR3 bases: TGCAGCGTTGGCCCCTTAAACCAAGAGACCCAGTACTTC. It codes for CSVGPLNQETQYF.

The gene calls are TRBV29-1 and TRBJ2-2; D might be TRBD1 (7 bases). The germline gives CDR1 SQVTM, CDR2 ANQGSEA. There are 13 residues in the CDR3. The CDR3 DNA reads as TGCACCACTGAGGCAGGGGGGTCCGGGGAGCTGTTTTTT. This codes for CTTEAGGSGELFF.

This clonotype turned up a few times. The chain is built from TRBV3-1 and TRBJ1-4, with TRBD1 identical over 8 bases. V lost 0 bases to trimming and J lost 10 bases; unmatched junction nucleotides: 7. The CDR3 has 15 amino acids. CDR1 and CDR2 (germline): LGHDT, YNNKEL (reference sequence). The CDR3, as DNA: TGTGCCAGCAGCCAAGATGGCAGGGGGCTAGGAAAACTGTTTTTT. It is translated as CASSQDGRGLGKLFF.

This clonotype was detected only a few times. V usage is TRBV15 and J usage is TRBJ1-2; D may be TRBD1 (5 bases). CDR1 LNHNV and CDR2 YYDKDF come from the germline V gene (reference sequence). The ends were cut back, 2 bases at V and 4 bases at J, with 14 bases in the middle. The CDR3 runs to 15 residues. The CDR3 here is CATSRQPRGIYGYTF. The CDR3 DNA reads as TGTGCCACCAGCAGACAACCCCGGGGGATCTATGGCTACACCTTC.

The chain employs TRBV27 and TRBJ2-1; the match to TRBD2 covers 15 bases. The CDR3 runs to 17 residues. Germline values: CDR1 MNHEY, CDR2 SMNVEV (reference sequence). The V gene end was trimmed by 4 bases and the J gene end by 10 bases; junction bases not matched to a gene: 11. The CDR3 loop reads CASSSLGLAGGRGEQFF. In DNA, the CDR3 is TGTGCCAGCAGTTCCCTCGGACTAGCGGGAGGGCGGGGGGAGCAGTTCTTC.

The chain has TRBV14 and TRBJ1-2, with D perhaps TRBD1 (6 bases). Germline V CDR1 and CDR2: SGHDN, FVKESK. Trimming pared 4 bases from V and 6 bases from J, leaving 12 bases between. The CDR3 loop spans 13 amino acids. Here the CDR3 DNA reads TGTGCCAGCAGCCTACACAGGGAGGATGGCTACACCTTC. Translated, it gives CASSLHREDGYTF.

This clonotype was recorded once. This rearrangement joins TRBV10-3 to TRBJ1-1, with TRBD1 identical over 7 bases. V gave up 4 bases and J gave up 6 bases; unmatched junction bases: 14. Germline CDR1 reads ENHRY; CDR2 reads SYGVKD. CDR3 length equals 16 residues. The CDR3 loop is CAISAGTALAGAEAFF. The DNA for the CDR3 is TGTGCCATCAGTGCCGGGACAGCGCTGGCTGGGGCTGAAGCTTTCTTT.

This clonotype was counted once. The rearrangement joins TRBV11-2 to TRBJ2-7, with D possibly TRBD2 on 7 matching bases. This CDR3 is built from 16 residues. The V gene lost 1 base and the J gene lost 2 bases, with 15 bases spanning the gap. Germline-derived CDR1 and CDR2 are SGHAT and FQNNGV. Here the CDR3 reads CASSLGSRGATYEQYF. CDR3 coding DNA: TGTGCCAGCAGCTTAGGGAGCCGGGGGGCGACCTACGAGCAGTACTTC.

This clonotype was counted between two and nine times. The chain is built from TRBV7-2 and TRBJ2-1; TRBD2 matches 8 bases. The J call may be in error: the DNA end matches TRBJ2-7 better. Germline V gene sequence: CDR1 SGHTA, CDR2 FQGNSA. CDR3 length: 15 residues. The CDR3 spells CASSRSGGSYNEQYF. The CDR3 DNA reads TGTGCCAGCAGCAGAAGCGGGGGCTCCTACAATGAGCAGTACTTC.

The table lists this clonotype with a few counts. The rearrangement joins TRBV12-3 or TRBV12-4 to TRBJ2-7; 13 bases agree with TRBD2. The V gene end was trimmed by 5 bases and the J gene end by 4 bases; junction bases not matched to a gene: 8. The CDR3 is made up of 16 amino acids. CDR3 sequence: CASSRRGLAGIYEQYF. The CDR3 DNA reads TGTGCCAGCAGTCGACGGGGACTAGCGGGGATTTACGAGCAGTACTTC.

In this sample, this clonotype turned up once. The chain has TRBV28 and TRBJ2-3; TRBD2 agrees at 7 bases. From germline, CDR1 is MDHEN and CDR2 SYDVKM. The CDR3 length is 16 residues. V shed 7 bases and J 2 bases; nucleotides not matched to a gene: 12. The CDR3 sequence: CASITAGAEDTDTQYF. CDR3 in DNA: TGTGCCAGCATTACCGCGGGAGCCGAAGACACAGATACGCAGTATTTT.

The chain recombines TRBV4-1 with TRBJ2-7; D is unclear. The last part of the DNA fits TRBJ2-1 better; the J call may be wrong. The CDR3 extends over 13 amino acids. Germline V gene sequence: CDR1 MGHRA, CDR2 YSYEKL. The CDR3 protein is CASSQERKRKQFF. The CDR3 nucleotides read TGCGCCAGCAGCCAAGAGCGGAAGCGAAAGCAGTTCTTC.

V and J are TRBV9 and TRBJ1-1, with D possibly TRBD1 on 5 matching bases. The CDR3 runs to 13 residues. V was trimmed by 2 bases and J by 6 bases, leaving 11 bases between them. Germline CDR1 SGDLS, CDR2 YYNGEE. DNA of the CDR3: TGTGCCAGCAGCGTGCCAGGGAATGCTGAAGCTTTCTTT. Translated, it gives CASSVPGNAEAFF.

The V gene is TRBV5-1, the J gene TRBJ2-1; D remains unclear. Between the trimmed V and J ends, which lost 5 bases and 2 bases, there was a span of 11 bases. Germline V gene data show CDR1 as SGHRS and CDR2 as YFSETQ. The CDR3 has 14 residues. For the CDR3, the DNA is TGCGCCAGCAGAGTGACGGACGCCTACAATGAGCAGTTCTTC. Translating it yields CASRVTDAYNEQFF.

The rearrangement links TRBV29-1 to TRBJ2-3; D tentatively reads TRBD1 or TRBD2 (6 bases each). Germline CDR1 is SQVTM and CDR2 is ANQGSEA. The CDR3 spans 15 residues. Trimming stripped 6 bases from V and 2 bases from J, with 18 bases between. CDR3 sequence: CSVSGGGPITDTQYF. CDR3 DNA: TGCAGCGTCTCCGGAGGGGGACCGATCACAGATACGCAGTATTTT.

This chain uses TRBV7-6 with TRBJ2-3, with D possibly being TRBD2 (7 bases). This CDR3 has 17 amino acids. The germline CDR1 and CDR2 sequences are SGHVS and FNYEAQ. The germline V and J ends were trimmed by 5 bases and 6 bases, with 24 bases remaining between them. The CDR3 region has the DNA TGTGCCAGCAGCCCAAGGGGGGGGCGGTGGGCTGAGGATACGCAGTATTTT. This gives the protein CASSPRGGRWAEDTQYF. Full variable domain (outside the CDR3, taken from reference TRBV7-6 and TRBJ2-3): GAGVSQSPRYKVTKRGQDVALRCDPISGHVSLYWYRQALGQGPEFLTYFNYEAQQDKSGLPNDRFSAERPEGSISTLTIQRTEQRDSAMYRCASSPRGGRWAEDTQYFGPGTRLTVL.

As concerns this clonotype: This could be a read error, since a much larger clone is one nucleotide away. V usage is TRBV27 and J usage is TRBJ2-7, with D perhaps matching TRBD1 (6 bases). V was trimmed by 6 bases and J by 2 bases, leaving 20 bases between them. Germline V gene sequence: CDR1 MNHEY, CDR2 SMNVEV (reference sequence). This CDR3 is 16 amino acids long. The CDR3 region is CASSPVVVQGTYEQYF. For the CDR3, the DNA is TGTGCCAGCAGCCCAGTCGTGGTACAGGGAACCTACGAGCAGTACTTC.

The CDR3 DNA sequence: TGTGCCAGCAGCCCAACTAGCGGGAGGGCCATTGATGAGCAGTTCTTC. Its protein product is CASSPTSGRAIDEQFF. The chain recombines TRBV7-9 with TRBJ2-1; TRBD2 aligns across 13 bases. This CDR3 comprises 16 residues. Germline CDR1 SEHNR, CDR2 FQNEAQ (reference sequence). Trimming at V came to 5 bases and at J to 8 bases, leaving 9 bases not matched to a gene.

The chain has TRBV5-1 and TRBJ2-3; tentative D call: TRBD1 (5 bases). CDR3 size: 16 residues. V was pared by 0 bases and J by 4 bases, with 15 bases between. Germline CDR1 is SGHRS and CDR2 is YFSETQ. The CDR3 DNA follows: TGCGCCAGCAGCTTGGTGACAGCTCTAAGGGCAGATACGCAGTATTTT. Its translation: CASSLVTALRADTQYF.

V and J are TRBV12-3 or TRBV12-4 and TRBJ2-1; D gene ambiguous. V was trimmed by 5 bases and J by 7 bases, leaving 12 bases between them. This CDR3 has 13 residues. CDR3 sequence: CASSIRPGNEQFF. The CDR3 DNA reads TGTGCCAGCAGTATCCGACCCGGGAATGAGCAGTTCTTC.